This TCR beta chain was found in a study of cytomegalovirus exposure and HLA in healthy donors. Germline V lookup: CDR1 SGDLS, CDR2 YYNGEE. The CDR3 has 15 amino acids. Trimming left V 0 bases short and J 3 bases short, with 11 bases between. PCR used 60 Vbeta primers and 13 Jbeta primers. The method was immunoSEQ multiplex PCR; TCRdb's version includes in-frame clones alone and lacks a portion of them. The sample's table shows 55,000 or so clones. V is TRBV9 and J is TRBJ2-3, with D possibly matching TRBD1 (5 bases). What was sequenced was PBMCs. The sequence came from a woman in her forties or fifties in good health and CMV-seropositive. The CDR3 loop reads CASSVGWAGTDTQYF. Here the CDR3 DNA reads TGTGCCAGCAGCGTAGGTTGGGCAGGGACAGATACGCAGTATTTT.